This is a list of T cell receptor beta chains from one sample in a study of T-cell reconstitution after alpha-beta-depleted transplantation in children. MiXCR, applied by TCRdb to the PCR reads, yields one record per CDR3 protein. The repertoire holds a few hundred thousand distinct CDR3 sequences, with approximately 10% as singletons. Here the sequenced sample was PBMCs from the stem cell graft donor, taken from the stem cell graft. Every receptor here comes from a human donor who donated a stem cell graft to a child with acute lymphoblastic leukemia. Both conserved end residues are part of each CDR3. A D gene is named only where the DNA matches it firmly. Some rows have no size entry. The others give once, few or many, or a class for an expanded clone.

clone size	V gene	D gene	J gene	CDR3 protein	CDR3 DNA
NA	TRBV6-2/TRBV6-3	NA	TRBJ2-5	CASSGRDGETQYF	TGTGCCAGCAGTGGTAGGGACGGGGAGACCCAGTACTTC
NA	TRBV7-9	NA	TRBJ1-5	CASSLNFNQPQHF	TGTGCCAGCAGCTTAAATTTCAATCAGCCCCAGCATTTT
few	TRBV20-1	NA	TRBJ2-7	CSASKGYEQYF	TGCAGTGCTAGTAAGGGGTACGAGCAGTACTTC
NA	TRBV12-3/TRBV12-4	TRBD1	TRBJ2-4	CASRQYRGAKNIQYF	TGTGCCAGCAGACAATACAGGGGCGCCAAAAACATTCAGTACTTC
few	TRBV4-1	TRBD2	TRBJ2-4	CASSHHFGTSGPNKNIQYF	TGCGCCAGCAGCCACCACTTCGGGACTAGCGGGCCTAACAAAAACATTCAGTACTTC
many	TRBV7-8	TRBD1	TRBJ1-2	CASSSNANRGSTALGGYTF	TGTGCCAGCAGCTCAAACGCCAACAGGGGTAGCACCGCATTGGGTGGCTACACCTTC
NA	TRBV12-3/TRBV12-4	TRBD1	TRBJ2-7	CAFCLVIRLRDRGSYEQYF	TGTGCCTTCTGTTTAGTGATTAGGCTCCGGGACAGGGGATCCTACGAGCAGTACTTC
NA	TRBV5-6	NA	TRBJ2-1	CASSPPGYTGNEQFF	TGTGCCAGCAGCCCGCCGGGTTACACGGGCAATGAGCAGTTCTTC
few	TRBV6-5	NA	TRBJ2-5	CASSYSSREETQYF	TGTGCCAGCAGTTACTCGTCCAGGGAAGAGACCCAGTACTTC
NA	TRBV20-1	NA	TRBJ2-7	CSASLTGLHSYEQYF	TGCAGTGCTAGTCTTACAGGGTTACACTCCTACGAGCAGTACTTC
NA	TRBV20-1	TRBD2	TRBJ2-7	CSASPPLSGGYEQYF	TGCAGTGCTAGCCCGCCGCTAAGCGGGGGGTACGAGCAGTACTTC
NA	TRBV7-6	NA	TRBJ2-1	CASSLAVVNEQFF	TGTGCCAGCAGCTTAGCGGTTGTGAATGAGCAGTTCTTC
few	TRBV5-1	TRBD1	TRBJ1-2	CASSFEGQASVYGYTF	TGCGCCAGCAGCTTTGAGGGACAGGCATCGGTCTATGGCTACACCTTC
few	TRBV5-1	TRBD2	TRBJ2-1	CASNLGLAPDNEQFF	TGCGCCAGCAATCTCGGACTAGCCCCTGACAATGAGCAGTTCTTC
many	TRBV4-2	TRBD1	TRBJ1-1	CASSHEDRGLTEAFF	TGTGCCAGCAGCCACGAAGACAGGGGGCTAACTGAAGCTTTCTTT
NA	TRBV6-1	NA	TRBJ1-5	CASSKGLGAQPQHF	TGTGCCAGCAGTAAGGGCTTGGGGGCTCAGCCCCAGCATTTT
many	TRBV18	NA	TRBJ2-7	CASSPRSYEQYF	TGTGCCAGCTCACCACGTTCCTACGAGCAGTACTTC
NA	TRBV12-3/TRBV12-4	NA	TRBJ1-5	CASSPNAESSNQPQHF	TGTGCCAGCAGCCCCAACGCCGAAAGTAGCAATCAGCCCCAGCATTTT
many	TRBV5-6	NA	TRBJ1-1	CASSLMGYGTEAFF	TGTGCCAGCAGCTTGATGGGTTACGGCACTGAAGCTTTCTTT
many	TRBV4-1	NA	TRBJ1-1	CASSQEFSRPREAFF	TGCGCCAGCAGCCAAGAGTTTAGCAGGCCGAGGGAAGCTTTCTTT
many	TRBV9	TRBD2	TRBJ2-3	CASSVYSGISADTQYF	TGTGCCAGCAGCGTGTATAGCGGGATAAGCGCAGATACGCAGTATTTT
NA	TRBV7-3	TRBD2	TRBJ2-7	CAISLNDRSSGPSSYEQYF	TGTGCCATCAGCCTTAATGATCGGTCTAGCGGGCCTAGCTCCTACGAGCAGTACTTC
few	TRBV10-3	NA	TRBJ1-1	CAISGVGSMGTEAFF	TGTGCCATCAGTGGGGTGGGCAGCATGGGCACTGAAGCTTTCTTT
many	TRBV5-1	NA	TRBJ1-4	CASKTDPRTTNEKLFF	TGCGCCAGCAAGACCGACCCACGTACAACTAATGAAAAACTGTTTTTT
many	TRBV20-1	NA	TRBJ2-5	CSARRSAGETQYF	TGCAGTGCTAGACGAAGCGCGGGGGAGACCCAGTACTTC
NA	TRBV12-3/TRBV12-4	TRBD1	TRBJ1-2	CASSPGTGTNYGYTF	TGTGCCAGCAGCCCGGGGACAGGCACTAACTATGGCTACACCTTC
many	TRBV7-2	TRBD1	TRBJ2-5	CASSATGGGETQYF	TGTGCCAGCAGCGCCACAGGGGGCGGAGAGACCCAGTACTTC
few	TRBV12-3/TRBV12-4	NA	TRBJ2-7	CASTWGYSYEQYF	TGTGCCAGCACCTGGGGCTACTCCTACGAGCAGTACTTC
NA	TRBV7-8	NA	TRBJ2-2	CASSPGPPNTGELFF	TGTGCCAGCAGCCCGGGACCTCCGAACACCGGGGAGCTGTTTTTT
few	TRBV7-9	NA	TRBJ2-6	CASSLMAGSSGANVLTF	TGTGCCAGCAGCTTAATGGCAGGGAGCTCTGGGGCCAACGTCCTGACTTTC
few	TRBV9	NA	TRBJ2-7	CASSVSSGPYEQYF	TGTGCCAGCAGCGTTTCGAGCGGTCCCTACGAGCAGTACTTC
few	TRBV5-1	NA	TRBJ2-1	CASSIGASYNEQFF	TGCGCCAGCAGCATTGGGGCGTCCTACAATGAGCAGTTCTTC
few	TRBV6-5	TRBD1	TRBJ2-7	CASSYLPGQRYEQYF	TGTGCCAGCAGTTACTTGCCGGGACAGCGGTACGAGCAGTACTTC
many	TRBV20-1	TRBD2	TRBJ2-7	CSVGPGLAYEQYF	TGCAGTGTCGGACCGGGACTAGCCTACGAGCAGTACTTC
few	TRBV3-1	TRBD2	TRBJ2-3	CASSQDPAGGTDTQYF	TGTGCCAGCAGCCAAGATCCGGCGGGAGGGACAGATACGCAGTATTTT
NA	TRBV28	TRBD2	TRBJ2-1	CASSFWGRGNEQFF	TGTGCCAGCAGTTTCTGGGGGAGGGGCAATGAGCAGTTCTTC
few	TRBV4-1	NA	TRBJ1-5	CASSQERGFSNQPQHF	TGCGCCAGCAGCCAAGAGAGGGGCTTCAGCAATCAGCCCCAGCATTTT
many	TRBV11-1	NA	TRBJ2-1	CASSLELSSYNEQFF	TGTGCCAGCAGCTTAGAACTGTCCTCCTACAATGAGCAGTTCTTC
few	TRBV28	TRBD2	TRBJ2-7	CASSQIFSPGLAVISYEQYF	TGTGCCAGCAGTCAGATCTTCAGCCCGGGACTAGCGGTCATCTCCTACGAGCAGTACTTC
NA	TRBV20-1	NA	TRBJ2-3	CSAPIAGTDLTDTQYF	TGCAGTGCTCCTATTGCCGGGACTGACTTAACAGATACGCAGTATTTT